This TCR beta chain was recorded in a study of blood T cell repertoires in COVID-19. The wider study: PBMCs, B-cell-depleted T cells, or T cells were the source of the cDNA or gDNA that made up the material.

Per the original methods: The authors estimated nucleated cell counts from reference gene primer amplification. Assay: immunoSEQ multiplex PCR; the TCRdb copy retains only in-frame clones and omits some. That table supplies the V and J calls and clone size; D and trimming were determined from the DNA. Found here are roughly 150,000 clones, approximately 83% of them singletons; the top ten hold roughly 4.9%. J lost 7 bases, V lost 4 bases, and 9 bases had no gene match. Germline loops: CDR1 MNHEY, CDR2 SMNVEV (reference sequence). The CDR3 totals 15 residues. The receptor was isolated from a man between 65 and 80 years old who had been exposed to COVID-19. Sequencing was done on a sample of PBMCs or T cells enriched from blood (not recorded which). The genes are TRBV27 and TRBJ1-2; 10 bases line up with TRBD1. The CDR3 reads CASSSPGQGIGGYTF. The CDR3 DNA follows: TGTGCCAGCAGTTCCCCGGGACAGGGGATCGGTGGCTACACCTTC.